This record covers a single T cell receptor beta chain. Its specificity is unknown. The assay was immunoSEQ multiplex PCR, and TCRdb's table has in-frame clones only and misses some. The top ten clones hold over 5% of a sample with about 130,000 clones, approximately 88% of them seen once. This record belongs to a study of T cell responses to AZD1222 COVID-19 vaccine. The study, taken as a whole, reports: Sampled repertoires all dated from after the peak T cell response. The CD4 TCRs associated with vaccination extended across spike and predominated at 160-218 and 743-854. Breadth and depth of Spike-specific TCRs rose after two AZD1222 doses.

The ends lost 4 bases at V and 3 bases at J; junction bases unmatched: 13. This CDR3 is 17 amino acids long. Germline lookup yields CDR1 SGHNT and CDR2 YENEEA. The chain is built from TRBV11-3 and TRBJ1-1; 8 bases are a match to TRBD1. The receptor was isolated from an adult who received the AZD1222 COVID-19 vaccine. Material: peripheral blood, obtained 28 days after the second AZD1222 dose. For the CDR3, the DNA is TGTGCCAGCAGCTCGGGGGACAGGCTAGTCGGAGACACTGAAGCTTTCTTT. Translation gives CASSSGDRLVGDTEAFF.